Detailed here is one T cell receptor (beta chain). The antigen is not known. Making the TCR beta cDNA relied on 5'RACE template switching with UMIs. TCRdb re-called the 5' RACE reads; one entry per CDR3 protein, DNA not given. This sample contains roughly 160,000 distinct CDR3 sequences. The CDR3 covers 15 residues. Germline lookup yields CDR1 SNHLY and CDR2 FYNNEI. This record belongs to a study of T cells expressing NK-cell markers. The overall study: The TCR beta repertoires were obtained from sorted CD3+CD56+NKG2C+, CD3+CD56+NKG2C- and CD3+CD56-NKG2C+ T cells. Notes on the study in general: As a fraction of CD8+ T cells, dominant NKG2C+ clonotypes reached about 1.0-7.0% in more than five donors. No clear determination of HCMV specificity was made for expanded NKG2C+ T cell clones.

The receptor's source is a man between 18 and 69 years old in good health. V gene TRBV2 combines with J gene TRBJ2-1; the TCRdb D gene call, TRBD2, has no DNA to confirm it. What was sequenced was blood T cells: a sorted CD56 or NKG2C T cell subset, CD4+ or CD8+ T cells, or bulk PBMC T cells (not recorded which). This CDR3 reads CASSETSGNYNEQFF.